This TCR beta chain derives from a study of human T cells and chemical hapten exposure. Findings of the study overall: With DPC sensitization, TCRs exceeding 1 in 1000 frequency showed no change.

During construction of the library, unique molecular identifiers were attached to individual cDNA molecules for quantitative, reproducible TCR counting. Methods used by the authors: Ranging from about 20,000 to 700,000, TCR counts per sample had a median value of around 92,000. TCRdb re-called the RACE reads through MiXCR, storing one row per CDR3 protein. The authors' filters were not applied to this entry. The sample lists about 82,000 distinct CDR3 sequences; about 8.6% were seen once. As for time point: healthy volunteer bleed at 6 weeks. Researchers extracted total RNA from unfractionated whole blood. The junction had 6 bases not matched to a gene; V was cut back by 3 bases and J by 6 bases. This CDR3 comprises 14 residues. The V gene's germline CDR1 is SGHVS and CDR2 FQNEAQ. Concerning this clonotype: Antigen specificity is unknown.

Sequencing used whole blood. The genes are TRBV7-8 and TRBJ1-1, with TRBD1 identical over 8 bases. This clonotype originated in a male donor in good health. Some clones in this sample may be carry-over from other donors' samples. The CDR3 DNA reads TGTGCCAGCAGCTTGACAGGGGTTACGGCTGAAGCTTTCTTT. Encoded protein: CASSLTGVTAEAFF.